These T cell receptor beta chains were read from a single sample in a study of technical replicates of blood from several donors. TCRdb's copy holds only in-frame clones and misses some; the assay was immunoSEQ multiplex PCR. The table has approximately 69,000 clones, 88% seen once. Sequenced material: PBMCs. Receptors were obtained from a human donor in good health. Some clones in this sample may be carry-over from other donors' samples. The CDR3 runs from the conserved cysteine through the conserved F or W. D genes are given only for firm matches. Where a row states a size, it is once, few, many or the class of an expanded clone; other rows omit it.

J gene	V gene	clone size	D gene	CDR3 protein	CDR3 DNA
TRBJ2-3	TRBV19	NA	TRBD2	CASSITGGVTDTQYF	TGTGCCAGTAGTATTACGGGGGGAGTCACAGATACGCAGTATTTT
TRBJ1-1	TRBV5-6	NA	NA	CASSRSDGMNTEAFF	TGTGCCAGCAGCCGATCTGACGGGATGAACACTGAAGCTTTCTTT
TRBJ2-1	TRBV11-3	NA	TRBD2	CASSFGLPGLAGGPTNEQFF	TGTGCCAGCAGCTTTGGGCTCCCGGGACTAGCGGGAGGACCTACCAATGAGCAGTTCTTC
TRBJ2-1	TRBV6-4	NA	NA	CASSDSILAPYNEQFF	TGTGCCAGCAGTGACTCGATATTAGCACCCTACAATGAGCAGTTCTTC
TRBJ1-3	TRBV5-4	NA	NA	CASSYGGADWGNTIYF	TGTGCCAGCAGTTACGGGGGGGCTGACTGGGGAAACACCATATATTTT
TRBJ2-1	TRBV9	NA	TRBD2	CASSVSLAGVGEQFF	TGTGCCAGCAGCGTATCACTGGCGGGGGTGGGTGAGCAGTTCTTC
TRBJ2-5	TRBV2	NA	NA	CANRELASETQYF	TGTGCCAACAGGGAGTTAGCGAGTGAGACCCAGTACTTC
TRBJ2-7	TRBV5-4	NA	TRBD2	CASSRDYWEREQYF	TGTGCCAGCAGCCGGGACTATTGGGAACGGGAGCAGTACTTC
TRBJ2-7	TRBV6-6	NA	NA	CASSYLSLANYEQYF	TGTGCCAGCAGTTATCTTTCCCTAGCTAACTACGAGCAGTACTTC
TRBJ2-7	TRBV4-1	NA	NA	CASSPDRTSSYEQYF	TGCGCCAGCAGCCCCGACCGGACAAGTTCCTACGAGCAGTACTTC
TRBJ2-1	TRBV7-2	once	TRBD2	CASSLWTSGGGYEIEQFF	TGTGCCAGCAGCTTATGGACTAGCGGGGGGGGTTACGAAATTGAGCAGTTCTTC
TRBJ2-7	TRBV29-1	NA	TRBD2	CSVGEGSGNYEQYF	TGCAGCGTCGGGGAGGGTAGCGGGAACTACGAGCAGTACTTC
TRBJ2-7	TRBV30	once	TRBD2	CAWSLGGSYEQYF	TGTGCCTGGAGTTTGGGAGGGTCCTACGAGCAGTACTTC
TRBJ1-3	TRBV27	NA	TRBD1	CASSHRGTGNTIYF	TGTGCCAGCAGTCACAGGGGGACTGGAAACACCATATATTTT
TRBJ1-6	TRBV18	NA	NA	CASSPGVRGTLHF	TGTGCCAGCTCACCAGGTGTCAGGGGAACCCTCCACTTT
TRBJ1-2	TRBV7-2	few	TRBD1	CASSSISGTDFYGYTF	TGTGCCAGCAGCTCAATCTCCGGGACAGACTTTTATGGCTACACCTTC
TRBJ1-2	TRBV6-5	NA	NA	CASISGVGGYTF	TGTGCCAGCATCTCAGGGGTCGGAGGCTACACCTTC
TRBJ1-2	TRBV19	NA	NA	CASSISGYRGYTF	TGTGCCAGTAGTATATCAGGGTACCGTGGCTACACCTTC
TRBJ2-7	TRBV2	once	TRBD1	CASSVDRGAYEQYF	TGTGCCAGCAGTGTAGACAGGGGGGCCTACGAGCAGTACTTC
TRBJ1-2	TRBV6-6	NA	NA	CASSYSDSRYGYTF	TGTGCCAGCAGTTACTCAGATAGCCGCTATGGCTACACCTTC
TRBJ2-7	TRBV2	NA	NA	CASSDLNAGAYEQYF	TGTGCCAGCAGTGACCTCAACGCGGGTGCCTACGAGCAGTACTTC
TRBJ2-1	TRBV7-3	once	TRBD2	CASSFTGTSGYNEQFF	TGTGCCAGCAGCTTCACCGGGACTAGCGGATACAATGAGCAGTTCTTC
TRBJ2-7	TRBV6-5	NA	TRBD1	CASTRTGGSYEQYF	TGTGCCAGCACTCGGACAGGGGGCTCCTACGAGCAGTACTTC
TRBJ1-2	TRBV7-8	NA	TRBD1	CASSLDLLGTGVGYTF	TGTGCCAGCAGCTTAGACCTCCTCGGGACAGGGGTCGGCTACACCTTC
TRBJ1-5	TRBV6-5	NA	TRBD1	CASSYSGTGLGQPQHF	TGTGCCAGCAGTTACAGCGGGACAGGGCTCGGTCAGCCCCAGCATTTT
TRBJ1-1	TRBV6-1	medium-sized	NA	CASSEEGQPNTEAFF	TGTGCCAGCAGTGAAGAGGGACAACCGAACACTGAAGCTTTCTTT
TRBJ1-2	TRBV29-1	NA	TRBD1	CSVTLVQGNYGYTF	TGCAGCGTGACCTTAGTACAGGGGAACTATGGCTACACCTTC
TRBJ2-1	TRBV5-6	NA	NA	CASSLVGGQRGYEQFF	TGTGCCAGCAGCTTGGTTGGGGGCCAACGAGGTTATGAGCAGTTCTTC
TRBJ2-2	TRBV4-3	NA	TRBD2	CASSQDRAGGTNTGELFF	TGCGCCAGCAGCCAAGATCGAGCGGGAGGGACGAACACCGGGGAGCTGTTTTTT
TRBJ2-7	TRBV6-8	NA	TRBD2	CASSYGGDFDEQYF	TGTGCCAGCAGTTACGGGGGGGACTTCGACGAGCAGTACTTC
TRBJ1-1	TRBV7-2	NA	NA	CASSLDGSEAFF	TGTGCCAGCAGCTTAGATGGCAGTGAAGCTTTCTTT
TRBJ2-3	TRBV5-1	NA	TRBD2	CATGRGGYTDTQYF	TGCGCCACCGGGCGCGGGGGATACACAGATACGCAGTATTTT
TRBJ2-2	TRBV5-4	once	TRBD2	CASSRVGGSGELFF	TGTGCCAGCAGCCGAGTGGGGGGGAGCGGGGAGCTGTTTTTT
TRBJ2-5	TRBV6-5	NA	TRBD2	CASTPGGTYAVTQYF	TGTGCCAGCACCCCGGGGGGGACCTACGCTGTGACCCAGTACTTC
TRBJ2-3	TRBV7-3	NA	TRBD1	CASSRGTGATDTQYF	TGTGCCAGCAGCCGGGGGACAGGGGCCACAGATACGCAGTATTTT
TRBJ2-2	TRBV11-2	NA	NA	CASSLVQAGELFF	TGTGCCAGCAGCTTAGTGCAGGCCGGGGAGCTGTTTTTT
TRBJ2-5	TRBV16	NA	TRBD2	CASSHQGGETQYF	TGTGCCAGCAGCCATCAGGGAGGGGAGACCCAGTACTTC
TRBJ2-2	TRBV30	NA	NA	CAWSVPGSGELFF	TGTGCCTGGAGTGTACCAGGTTCCGGGGAGCTGTTTTTT
TRBJ1-2	TRBV6-5	NA	NA	CASSYSGQGYGYTF	TGTGCCAGCAGTTACTCCGGGCAGGGGTATGGCTACACCTTC
TRBJ1-2	TRBV11-2	NA	NA	CASSPSRWHYGYTF	TGTGCCAGCAGCCCTTCTAGGTGGCACTATGGCTACACCTTC
TRBJ1-1	TRBV9	NA	NA	CASSVTSRTEAFF	TGTGCCAGCAGCGTAACTTCCCGGACTGAAGCTTTCTTT
TRBJ1-3	TRBV6-6	NA	NA	CASLGNTIYF	TGTGCCAGCCTGGGAAACACCATATATTTT
TRBJ1-1	TRBV18	NA	TRBD1	CASSPGQAEAFF	TGTGCCAGCTCACCGGGACAGGCAGAAGCTTTCTTT
TRBJ1-2	TRBV10-3	NA	NA	CAISDNRMYGYTF	TGTGCCATCAGTGATAACAGGATGTATGGCTACACCTTC
TRBJ1-2	TRBV6-4	NA	TRBD1	CASSVTGGASYGYTF	TGTGCCAGCAGTGTTACAGGGGGCGCCTCCTATGGCTACACCTTC
TRBJ2-3	TRBV5-1	NA	TRBD2	CASSLERGSTDTQYF	TGCGCCAGCAGCTTGGAGCGGGGTAGCACAGATACGCAGTATTTT
TRBJ2-3	TRBV30	NA	TRBD2	CAWFYGGLAGGPSRRYAVF	TGTGCCTGGTTCTACGGTGGCCTAGCGGGAGGGCCCTCGAGAAGATACGCAGTATTT
TRBJ1-1	TRBV2	few	NA	CASRGTGRGTEAFF	TGTGCCAGCAGAGGAACAGGGCGAGGGACTGAAGCTTTCTTT
TRBJ1-1	TRBV2	once	NA	CASIPRVMLYTEAFF	TGTGCCAGCATCCCACGAGTAATGCTTTACACTGAAGCTTTCTTT
TRBJ1-1	TRBV10-3	NA	NA	CASGAKNTEAFF	TGTGCCTCTGGGGCGAAGAACACTGAAGCTTTCTTT
TRBJ1-2	TRBV19	NA	NA	CASSISIATGGIPGYTF	TGTGCCAGTAGTATAAGCATCGCGACAGGTGGGATCCCTGGCTACACCTTC
TRBJ2-2	TRBV4-1	NA	NA	CASSRQKNTGELFF	TGCGCCAGCAGTCGACAGAAAAACACCGGGGAGCTGTTTTTT
TRBJ1-2	TRBV7-2	NA	NA	CASSFRREPNYGYTF	TGTGCCAGCAGCTTCCGCCGGGAGCCTAACTATGGCTACACCTTC
TRBJ1-4	TRBV6-1	NA	NA	CASSEGTASNEKLFF	TGTGCCAGCAGTGAAGGGACAGCGAGTAATGAAAAACTGTTTTTT
TRBJ2-1	TRBV27	NA	NA	CASSLGHGRGSNNEQFF	TGTGCCAGCAGTTTAGGACACGGCAGGGGCTCCAACAATGAGCAGTTCTTC